These T cell receptor beta chains were read from a single sample in a study of blood T cell repertoires in COVID-19. The protocol was immunoSEQ multiplex PCR, while the TCRdb copy is restricted to in-frame clones and leaves out a portion. This table has around 250,000 clones, around nine tenths appearing once. Sequencing input: peripheral blood. These receptors were obtained from a woman aged 65 to 85 with active or convalescent COVID-19. The CDR3 runs from the conserved cysteine through the conserved F or W. Each record gives: clone size, D gene, J gene, V gene, CDR3 DNA, CDR3 protein. The D gene is left open where the match is weak. Clone size is shown for a subset of rows, as once, few, many or a class of expanded clone.

size: .
D: TRBD1
J: TRBJ1-1
V: TRBV15
DNA: TGTGCCACCAGCAGAGGTGGGACAGATGAAGCTTTCTTT
CDR3: CATSRGGTDEAFF

size: .
D: TRBD2
J: TRBJ2-1
V: TRBV19
DNA: TGTGCCAGTAGTAAACGGGGGGGCACCTACAATGAGCAGTTCTTC
CDR3: CASSKRGGTYNEQFF

size: .
D: .
J: TRBJ1-1
V: TRBV5-6
DNA: TGTGCCAGCAGCCTTGTCGGTGAAGCTTTCTTT
CDR3: CASSLVGEAFF

size: .
D: TRBD1
J: TRBJ2-2
V: TRBV6-2/TRBV6-3
DNA: TGTGCCAGCAGTTACTCTAGTAGGGACAGACACACCGGGGAGCTGTTTTTT
CDR3: CASSYSSRDRHTGELFF

size: .
D: TRBD2
J: TRBJ2-3
V: TRBV24-1
DNA: TGTGCCACCAGTGGTGGGGGGGCAGATACGCAGTATTTT
CDR3: CATSGGGADTQYF

size: .
D: TRBD1
J: TRBJ1-5
V: TRBV5-8
DNA: TGTGCCAGCAACCCCGGGACAGGGGGCAATCAGCCCCAGCATTTT
CDR3: CASNPGTGGNQPQHF

size: once
D: .
J: TRBJ2-7
V: TRBV18
DNA: TGTGCCAGCTCACCGGCTTCAAGAGAGCAGTACTTC
CDR3: CASSPASREQYF

size: .
D: .
J: TRBJ2-7
V: TRBV19
DNA: TGTGCCAGTAGCCACCCGAATCGGGGAGCGAGCTCCTACGAGCAGTACTTC
CDR3: CASSHPNRGASSYEQYF

size: .
D: TRBD1
J: TRBJ1-2
V: TRBV6-5
DNA: TGTGCCAGCGGGACAGGGAGCCAGTATGGCTACACCTTC
CDR3: CASGTGSQYGYTF

size: .
D: .
J: TRBJ1-1
V: TRBV12-3/TRBV12-4
DNA: TGTGCCAGTTCCGGCCAGGGATACACTGAAGCTTTCTTT
CDR3: CASSGQGYTEAFF

size: .
D: .
J: TRBJ1-5
V: TRBV19
DNA: TGTGCCAGTAGTCCAGGGATTAGCAATCAGCCCCAGCATTTT
CDR3: CASSPGISNQPQHF

size: few
D: .
J: TRBJ2-7
V: TRBV28
DNA: TGTGCCAGCAGTTTCCCATCAGCAGCAGGCTCTTACGAGCAGTACTTC
CDR3: CASSFPSAAGSYEQYF

size: .
D: .
J: TRBJ1-2
V: TRBV9
DNA: TGTGCCAGCAGCGTAGGGGAGGTCGGGGGCTACACCTTC
CDR3: CASSVGEVGGYTF

size: .
D: TRBD1
J: TRBJ1-2
V: TRBV19
DNA: TGTGCCAGTAGTATAGGGACAGGGAACTATGGCTACACCTTC
CDR3: CASSIGTGNYGYTF

size: .
D: .
J: TRBJ1-5
V: TRBV3-1/TRBV3-2
DNA: TGTGCCAGCAGCCTCACAGCTAGCAATCAGCCCCAGCATTTT
CDR3: CASSLTASNQPQHF

size: .
D: TRBD2
J: TRBJ2-3
V: TRBV24-1
DNA: TGTGCCACCAGTGATTCGGCAGCGGGGGGACGGGATACGCAGTATTTT
CDR3: CATSDSAAGGRDTQYF

size: .
D: .
J: TRBJ2-7
V: TRBV3-1/TRBV3-2
DNA: TGTGCCAGCAGCCAAAATCAAGCCTCCTACGAGCAGTACTTC
CDR3: CASSQNQASYEQYF

size: .
D: TRBD1
J: TRBJ1-2
V: TRBV11-2
DNA: TGTGCCAGCAGCCAAGACAGGGGGCGCGGAGGAAATGGCTACACCTTC
CDR3: CASSQDRGRGGNGYTF

size: .
D: .
J: TRBJ1-5
V: TRBV6-6
DNA: TGTGCCAGCACGTTCAGTGGTCAGCCCCAGCATTTT
CDR3: CASTFSGQPQHF

size: once
D: .
J: TRBJ2-3
V: TRBV24-1
DNA: TGTGCCACCAGTGATTTGAGGGAGACCACAGATACGCAGTATTTT
CDR3: CATSDLRETTDTQYF

size: .
D: .
J: TRBJ2-6
V: TRBV29-1
DNA: TGCAGCGCGGCCGCAGGGACTGGGGCCAACGTCCTGACTTTC
CDR3: CSAAAGTGANVLTF

size: .
D: .
J: TRBJ1-5
V: TRBV7-9
DNA: TGTGCCAGCAGCCTCGTGGGGGAGGGTGCAGCCCAGCATTTT
CDR3: CASSLVGEGAAQHF

size: .
D: .
J: TRBJ1-2
V: TRBV5-6
DNA: TGTGCCAGCAGCCCTAGACAGAATGGCTACACCTTC
CDR3: CASSPRQNGYTF

size: .
D: .
J: TRBJ1-5
V: TRBV6-2/TRBV6-3
DNA: TGTGCCAGCAGCCGGGCAGGGTATAGCAATCAGCCCCAGCATTTT
CDR3: CASSRAGYSNQPQHF

size: once
D: TRBD1
J: TRBJ1-2
V: TRBV6-4
DNA: TGTGCCAGCAACGACCCGGGACAGGGAATCTATGGCTACACCTTC
CDR3: CASNDPGQGIYGYTF

size: .
D: .
J: TRBJ1-5
V: TRBV27
DNA: TGTGCCAGCAGCTTCAGGGCAGAAAGCAATCAGCCCCAGCATTTT
CDR3: CASSFRAESNQPQHF

size: .
D: .
J: TRBJ1-5
V: TRBV19
DNA: TGTGCCAGTAGTATTAAGATCGGTGGGCATCAGCCCCAGCATTTT
CDR3: CASSIKIGGHQPQHF

size: once
D: TRBD1
J: TRBJ1-4
V: TRBV5-1
DNA: TGCGCCAACCTCGACGGCGATCGGGACAGGGGGGCAACTAATGAAAAACTGTTTTTT
CDR3: CANLDGDRDRGATNEKLFF

size: .
D: .
J: TRBJ2-5
V: TRBV10-1
DNA: TGCGCCAGCAGTGAGATGTTCGGGGAGACCCAGTACTTC
CDR3: CASSEMFGETQYF

size: few
D: .
J: TRBJ1-1
V: TRBV5-1
DNA: TGCGCCAGCGGGGGGTTGGCCGAGACTGAAGCTTTCTTT
CDR3: CASGGLAETEAFF

size: .
D: .
J: TRBJ1-1
V: TRBV9
DNA: TGTGCCAGCAGCATAACCGACACGAAGAACACTGAAGCTTTCTTT
CDR3: CASSITDTKNTEAFF

size: .
D: TRBD2
J: TRBJ2-3
V: TRBV9
DNA: TGTGCCAGCAGCGTACTAGCGGGGGCAGATACGCAGTATTTT
CDR3: CASSVLAGADTQYF

size: once
D: .
J: TRBJ2-2
V: TRBV19
DNA: TGTGCCAGTAGTCTGGGGCAGGGGTATGGGACCGGGGAGCTGTTTTTT
CDR3: CASSLGQGYGTGELFF

size: .
D: .
J: TRBJ1-3
V: TRBV21-1
DNA: TGTGCCAGCAACGCTCCTGCCCACAGGGAACAAAACACCATATATTTT
CDR3: CASNAPAHREQNTIYF

size: .
D: TRBD1
J: TRBJ2-7
V: TRBV18
DNA: TGTGCCAGCTCACCATCAGGGGGCTGGGCCTACGAGCAGTACTTC
CDR3: CASSPSGGWAYEQYF

size: .
D: TRBD2
J: TRBJ2-7
V: TRBV10-1
DNA: TGCGCCAGCAGGGCCCCGGGGGGAAGTGGAGGCGAGCAGTACTTC
CDR3: CASRAPGGSGGEQYF

size: .
D: .
J: TRBJ1-5
V: TRBV6-6
DNA: TGTGCCAGCAGTTCGTTTGTCCCGGGGAATCAGCCCCAGCATTTT
CDR3: CASSSFVPGNQPQHF

size: .
D: .
J: TRBJ1-1
V: TRBV24-1
DNA: TGTGCCACCAAGGGGAAAGAATGGAACACTGAAGCTTTCTTT
CDR3: CATKGKEWNTEAFF

size: .
D: TRBD1
J: TRBJ1-1
V: TRBV6-5
DNA: TGTGCCAGCAGATCCACAGGGGCTGCTGAAGCTTTCTTT
CDR3: CASRSTGAAEAFF

size: once
D: .
J: TRBJ2-1
V: TRBV7-9
DNA: TGTGCCAGCAGCACAACCCAGACAGGCGTATATGGTGAGCAGTTCTTC
CDR3: CASSTTQTGVYGEQFF

size: once
D: .
J: TRBJ1-1
V: TRBV7-9
DNA: TGTGCCAGCCGCGCCTTGAACACTGAAGCTTTCTTT
CDR3: CASRALNTEAFF

size: .
D: .
J: TRBJ1-1
V: TRBV7-2
DNA: TGTGCCAGCAGCTCCTATACAGGCACTGAAGCTTTCTTT
CDR3: CASSSYTGTEAFF

size: .
D: .
J: TRBJ2-2
V: TRBV9
DNA: TGTGCCAGCAGCGGTGGGCCGGGGGACACCGGGGAGCTGTTTTTT
CDR3: CASSGGPGDTGELFF

size: once
D: .
J: TRBJ1-6
V: TRBV6-2/TRBV6-3
DNA: TGTGCCAGCAGTCCAGACAGTTATAATTCACCCCTCCACTTT
CDR3: CASSPDSYNSPLHF

size: .
D: .
J: TRBJ2-7
V: TRBV20-1
DNA: TGCAGTGCGCCGACTGTCTACGAGCAGTACTTC
CDR3: CSAPTVYEQYF

size: .
D: TRBD1
J: TRBJ1-2
V: TRBV5-4
DNA: TGTGCCAGCAGCCGGACAGGTACCTATGGCTACACCTTC
CDR3: CASSRTGTYGYTF

size: once
D: .
J: TRBJ1-2
V: TRBV11-2
DNA: TGTGCCAGCAGCCCCGGACAGCACTATGGCTACACCTTC
CDR3: CASSPGQHYGYTF

size: .
D: .
J: TRBJ2-7
V: TRBV7-2
DNA: TGTGCCAGCAGCCCCCGGCAGGGGCCGTACGAGCAGTACTTC
CDR3: CASSPRQGPYEQYF

size: .
D: .
J: TRBJ1-2
V: TRBV5-6
DNA: TGTGCCAGCAGCTTCGTCTCGGGAATAAACAACTATGGCTACACCTTC
CDR3: CASSFVSGINNYGYTF

size: .
D: .
J: TRBJ1-2
V: TRBV19
DNA: TGTGCCAGTAGTATTTCGCCGAGCTATGGCTACACCTTC
CDR3: CASSISPSYGYTF

size: .
D: TRBD2
J: TRBJ2-2
V: TRBV7-9
DNA: TGTGCCAGCAGCCAATCCGGACTAGCCGGGGAGCTGTTTTTT
CDR3: CASSQSGLAGELFF

size: .
D: TRBD2
J: TRBJ2-1
V: TRBV7-2
DNA: TGTGCCAGCAGCTTGGCGACTAGCGGGTTCTACAATGAGCAGTTCTTC
CDR3: CASSLATSGFYNEQFF

size: .
D: .
J: TRBJ1-2
V: TRBV6-5
DNA: TGTGCCAGCAGGGAGGGGTTGGGATATGGCTACACCTTC
CDR3: CASREGLGYGYTF

size: .
D: TRBD1
J: TRBJ2-7
V: TRBV6-2/TRBV6-3
DNA: TGTGCCAGCAGTTACGGACAGGACGGATCCTACGAGCAGTACTTC
CDR3: CASSYGQDGSYEQYF

size: .
D: .
J: TRBJ1-2
V: TRBV9
DNA: TGTGCCAGCAGCGGGGAGGGTGGACTAACGAACTATGGCTACACCTTC
CDR3: CASSGEGGLTNYGYTF

size: .
D: .
J: TRBJ2-7
V: TRBV5-1
DNA: TGCGCCAGCAGCGGAAAGGGTGGGGGGTACGAGCAGTACTTC
CDR3: CASSGKGGGYEQYF

size: .
D: .
J: TRBJ1-2
V: TRBV27
DNA: TGTGCCAGCAGTTTCCGAGACAGGACCCCTAACTATGGCTACACCTTC
CDR3: CASSFRDRTPNYGYTF

size: .
D: TRBD2
J: TRBJ2-5
V: TRBV15
DNA: TGTGCCACCAGCCTCTCTAGGACGCGGGGGGGCCTTCAAGAGACCCAGTACTTC
CDR3: CATSLSRTRGGLQETQYF

size: .
D: TRBD1
J: TRBJ2-7
V: TRBV7-2
DNA: TGTGCCAGCAGCTTAATAGGGACAGGGGGCAATGAGCAGTACTTC
CDR3: CASSLIGTGGNEQYF

size: .
D: TRBD1
J: TRBJ2-7
V: TRBV5-5
DNA: TGTGCCAGCAGCCGGGCGGGACAGGAGTCCTACGAGCAGTACTTC
CDR3: CASSRAGQESYEQYF